The clone carrying this T cell receptor (beta chain) has just a few counts. Its antigen remains unknown. These data are taken from a study of molecular identifiers for immune sequencing clone quantification. Study conclusions and caveats: Because of identical TCR molecules sharing a barcode, sizes of highly expanded clones could be underestimated. Jurkat TCR RNA spiked in from one cell could reportedly be detected among approximately 1 million naive cells.

The CDR3 totals 14 residues. V dropped 5 bases and J dropped 1 base, with 12 bases sitting between them. The germline V gene encodes CDR1 SGHTA and CDR2 FQGNSA. Generation of bulk TCR libraries relied on previously described methods and listed TCR primers. A single record per CDR3 protein comes from TCRdb applying MiXCR to the PCR reads. The sample lists approximately 670,000 distinct CDR3 sequences; nearly 20% were seen once. This receptor was taken from a human donor in good health. Some libraries in this study had Jurkat cell RNA spiked in. The chain has TRBV7-2 and TRBJ2-7, with D possibly matching TRBD2 (5 bases). The sequencing sample was made of naive CD8+ T cells from blood, with Jurkat cell RNA spiked in. Stated subset: FACS-sorted CD8+CD4-CCR7+CD45RA+ naive T cells. The CDR3: CASSPAAYSYEQYF. The DNA for the CDR3 is TGTGCCAGCAGCCCAGCGGCCTATTCCTACGAGCAGTACTTC.